The present TCR beta chain was sequenced within a study of cytomegalovirus exposure and HLA in healthy donors. Deletions cut 6 bases from V and 3 bases from J, with 11 bases between. The CDR3 has 13 amino acids. Germline CDR1 reads MNHNY; CDR2 reads SVGAGI (reference sequence). Primers included in the PCR were 60 Vbeta and 13 Jbeta primers. Libraries were prepared by immunoSEQ multiplex PCR; TCRdb keeps only in-frame clonotypes and omits some of them. The repertoire has approximately 59,000 clones, roughly two thirds of them found once; the top ten carry around 2.7%. Material: PBMCs. The clonotype originates from a man between 25 and 39 years old in good health and CMV-seronegative. This chain joins TRBV6-6 and TRBJ2-5; D is undetermined. The CDR3, as DNA: TGTGCCAGCAGCAATTATGCTAAAGAGACCCAGTACTTC. This encodes CASSNYAKETQYF.